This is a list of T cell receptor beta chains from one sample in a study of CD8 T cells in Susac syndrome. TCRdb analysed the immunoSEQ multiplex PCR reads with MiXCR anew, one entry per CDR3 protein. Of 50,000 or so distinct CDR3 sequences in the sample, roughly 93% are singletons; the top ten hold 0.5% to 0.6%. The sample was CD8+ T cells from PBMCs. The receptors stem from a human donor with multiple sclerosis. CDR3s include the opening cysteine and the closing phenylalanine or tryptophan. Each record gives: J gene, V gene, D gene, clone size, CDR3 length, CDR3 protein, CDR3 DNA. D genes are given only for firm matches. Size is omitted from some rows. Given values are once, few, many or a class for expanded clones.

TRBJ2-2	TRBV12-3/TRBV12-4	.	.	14	CASSLAGRAGELFF	TGTGCCAGCAGTTTAGCGGGCAGGGCCGGGGAGCTGTTTTTT
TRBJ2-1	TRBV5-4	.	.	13	CAGSSSSYNEQFF	TGTGCCGGCAGCTCTTCCTCCTACAATGAGCAGTTCTTC
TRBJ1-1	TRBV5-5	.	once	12	CASSLIRTEAFF	TGTGCCAGCAGCTTAATAAGGACTGAAGCTTTCTTT
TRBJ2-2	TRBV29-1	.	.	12	CSVVWNTGELFF	TGCAGCGTTGTCTGGAACACCGGGGAGCTGTTTTTT
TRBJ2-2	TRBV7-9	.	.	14	CASSSTGLVGELFF	TGTGCCAGCAGCTCAACAGGTTTGGTCGGGGAGCTGTTTTTT
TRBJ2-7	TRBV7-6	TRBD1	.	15	CASSSPDRGAYEQYF	TGTGCCAGCAGCTCACCGGACAGGGGAGCCTACGAGCAGTACTTC
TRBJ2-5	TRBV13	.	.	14	CASSLGPGEETQYF	TGTGCCAGCAGCTTAGGCCCAGGGGAAGAGACCCAGTACTTC
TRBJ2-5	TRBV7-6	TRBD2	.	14	CASSLVTSAETQYF	TGTGCCAGCAGCTTAGTAACTAGCGCAGAGACCCAGTACTTC
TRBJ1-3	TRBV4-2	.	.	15	CASTWAALSGNTIYF	TGTGCCAGCACCTGGGCGGCACTCTCTGGAAACACCATATATTTT
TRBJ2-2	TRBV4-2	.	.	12	CASKEGSGELFF	TGTGCCAGCAAAGAGGGTTCCGGGGAGCTGTTTTTT
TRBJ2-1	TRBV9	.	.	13	CASSASLSSEQFF	TGTGCCAGCAGCGCATCTCTCTCGAGTGAGCAGTTCTTC
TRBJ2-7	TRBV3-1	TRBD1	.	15	CASSQKTGVSYEQYF	TGTGCCAGCAGCCAAAAGACAGGGGTAAGCTACGAGCAGTACTTC
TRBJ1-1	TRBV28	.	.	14	CASSRRGEGTEAFF	TGTGCCAGCAGCCGAAGAGGGGAGGGCACTGAAGCTTTCTTT
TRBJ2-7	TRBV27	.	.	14	CASSTLGSFYEQYF	TGTGCCAGCAGTACCCTCGGGAGCTTCTACGAGCAGTACTTC
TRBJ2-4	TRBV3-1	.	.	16	CASSQRSGSLLNIQYF	TGTGCCAGCAGCCAACGATCAGGGTCGCTACTGAACATTCAGTACTTC
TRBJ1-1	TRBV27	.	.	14	CASSFSGGGTEAFF	TGTGCCAGCAGTTTTTCGGGGGGGGGCACTGAAGCTTTCTTT
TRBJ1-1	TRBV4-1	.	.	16	CASSHALGGVETEAFF	TGCGCCAGCAGCCACGCACTCGGAGGGGTCGAGACTGAAGCTTTCTTT
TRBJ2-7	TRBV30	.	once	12	CAWRGVRVEQYF	TGTGCCTGGAGAGGGGTACGTGTCGAGCAGTACTTC
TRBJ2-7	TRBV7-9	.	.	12	CASGRGPYEQYF	TGTGCCAGCGGCAGGGGCCCCTACGAGCAGTACTTC
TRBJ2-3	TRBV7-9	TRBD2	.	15	CASSYSGGSTDTQYF	TGTGCCAGCAGCTATAGCGGGGGGAGCACAGATACGCAGTATTTT
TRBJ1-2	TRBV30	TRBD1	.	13	CAWSATGVGGYTF	TGTGCCTGGAGTGCCACAGGGGTGGGTGGCTACACCTTC
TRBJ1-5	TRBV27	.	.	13	CASSWAVNQPQHF	TGTGCCAGCAGTTGGGCAGTCAATCAGCCCCAGCATTTT
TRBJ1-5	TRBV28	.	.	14	CASSFRGRGQPQHF	TGTGCCAGCAGTTTCCGGGGGAGAGGCCAGCCCCAGCATTTT
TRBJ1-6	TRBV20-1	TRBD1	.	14	CSAWNRGTNSPLHF	TGCAGTGCCTGGAACAGGGGGACCAATTCACCCCTCCACTTT
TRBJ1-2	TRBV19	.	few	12	CASSLQGWGYTF	TGTGCCAGTAGTCTTCAGGGGTGGGGCTACACCTTC
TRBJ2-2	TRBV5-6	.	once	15	CASSPDPGDGGELFF	TGTGCCAGCAGCCCTGATCCCGGGGATGGCGGGGAGCTGTTTTTT
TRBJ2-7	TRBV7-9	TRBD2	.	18	CASSPLTSGGSSSYEQYF	TGTGCCAGCAGCCCGCTGACTAGCGGGGGGTCGAGCTCCTACGAGCAGTACTTC
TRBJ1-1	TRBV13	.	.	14	CASSSPPGAPEAFF	TGTGCCAGCAGCTCCCCCCCGGGGGCCCCTGAAGCTTTCTTT
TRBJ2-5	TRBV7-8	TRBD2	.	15	CASSPWLAGQETQYF	TGTGCCAGCAGCCCCTGGCTAGCGGGTCAAGAGACCCAGTACTTC
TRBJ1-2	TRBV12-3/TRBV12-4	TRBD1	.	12	CASSLGTEGYTF	TGTGCCAGCAGTTTGGGGACAGAGGGCTACACCTTC
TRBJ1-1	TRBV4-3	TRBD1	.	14	CASSYDRGSAEAFF	TGCGCCAGCAGCTACGACAGGGGCTCAGCTGAAGCTTTCTTT
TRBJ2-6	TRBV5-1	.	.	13	CASTPRDNNVLTF	TGCGCCAGCACCCCCCGGGACAACAACGTCCTGACTTTC
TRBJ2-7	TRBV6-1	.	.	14	CASSGGLYSYEQYF	TGTGCCAGCAGTGGGGGACTCTACTCCTACGAGCAGTACTTC
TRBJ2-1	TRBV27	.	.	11	CASMMGIEQFF	TGTGCCAGCATGATGGGTATCGAGCAGTTCTTC
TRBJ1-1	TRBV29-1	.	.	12	CSVDLPNTEAFF	TGCAGCGTTGATCTCCCGAACACTGAAGCTTTCTTT
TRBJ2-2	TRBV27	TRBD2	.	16	CASSLPAGGLLGELFF	TGTGCCAGCAGTTTACCAGCGGGGGGGCTTCTCGGGGAGCTGTTTTTT
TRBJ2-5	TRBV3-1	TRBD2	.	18	CASSQGPASGGTKETQYF	TGTGCCAGCAGCCAAGGTCCGGCTAGCGGGGGGACGAAAGAGACCCAGTACTTC
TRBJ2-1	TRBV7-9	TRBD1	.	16	CASSLGQGAVRNEQFF	TGTGCCAGCAGCTTAGGGCAGGGGGCAGTAAGGAATGAGCAGTTCTTC
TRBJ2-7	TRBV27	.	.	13	CASKIRGAYEQYF	TGTGCCAGCAAAATTAGGGGGGCCTACGAGCAGTACTTC
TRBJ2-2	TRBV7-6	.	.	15	CASSSGVSGTGELFF	TGTGCCAGCAGCTCTGGGGTTAGCGGCACCGGGGAGCTGTTTTTT
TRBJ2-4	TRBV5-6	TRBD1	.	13	CASSSGQGNIQYF	TGTGCCAGCAGCTCGGGACAGGGGAACATTCAGTACTTC
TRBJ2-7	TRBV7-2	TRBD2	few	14	CASSFSGGAYEQYF	TGTGCCAGCAGCTTTAGCGGGGGGGCGTACGAGCAGTACTTC
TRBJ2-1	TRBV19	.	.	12	CASIGEHNEQFF	TGTGCCAGTATAGGGGAGCACAATGAGCAGTTCTTC
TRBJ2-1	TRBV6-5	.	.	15	CASSYDTTAYNEQFF	TGTGCCAGCAGTTACGACACCACGGCCTACAATGAGCAGTTCTTC
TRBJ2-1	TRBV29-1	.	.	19	CSVESLGQGNGRAYNEQFF	TGCAGCGTTGAATCGCTGGGGCAAGGAAACGGGAGAGCCTACAATGAGCAGTTCTTC
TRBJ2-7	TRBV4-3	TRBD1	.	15	CASSQGWQGAYEQYF	TGCGCCAGCAGCCAAGGTTGGCAGGGGGCCTACGAGCAGTACTTC
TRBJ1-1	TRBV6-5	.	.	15	CASSYSPGGNTEAFF	TGTGCCAGCAGTTACTCGCCAGGTGGGAACACTGAAGCTTTCTTT
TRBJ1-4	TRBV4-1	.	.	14	CASSQEGSYEKLFF	TGCGCCAGCAGTCAAGAGGGGTCATATGAAAAACTGTTTTTT